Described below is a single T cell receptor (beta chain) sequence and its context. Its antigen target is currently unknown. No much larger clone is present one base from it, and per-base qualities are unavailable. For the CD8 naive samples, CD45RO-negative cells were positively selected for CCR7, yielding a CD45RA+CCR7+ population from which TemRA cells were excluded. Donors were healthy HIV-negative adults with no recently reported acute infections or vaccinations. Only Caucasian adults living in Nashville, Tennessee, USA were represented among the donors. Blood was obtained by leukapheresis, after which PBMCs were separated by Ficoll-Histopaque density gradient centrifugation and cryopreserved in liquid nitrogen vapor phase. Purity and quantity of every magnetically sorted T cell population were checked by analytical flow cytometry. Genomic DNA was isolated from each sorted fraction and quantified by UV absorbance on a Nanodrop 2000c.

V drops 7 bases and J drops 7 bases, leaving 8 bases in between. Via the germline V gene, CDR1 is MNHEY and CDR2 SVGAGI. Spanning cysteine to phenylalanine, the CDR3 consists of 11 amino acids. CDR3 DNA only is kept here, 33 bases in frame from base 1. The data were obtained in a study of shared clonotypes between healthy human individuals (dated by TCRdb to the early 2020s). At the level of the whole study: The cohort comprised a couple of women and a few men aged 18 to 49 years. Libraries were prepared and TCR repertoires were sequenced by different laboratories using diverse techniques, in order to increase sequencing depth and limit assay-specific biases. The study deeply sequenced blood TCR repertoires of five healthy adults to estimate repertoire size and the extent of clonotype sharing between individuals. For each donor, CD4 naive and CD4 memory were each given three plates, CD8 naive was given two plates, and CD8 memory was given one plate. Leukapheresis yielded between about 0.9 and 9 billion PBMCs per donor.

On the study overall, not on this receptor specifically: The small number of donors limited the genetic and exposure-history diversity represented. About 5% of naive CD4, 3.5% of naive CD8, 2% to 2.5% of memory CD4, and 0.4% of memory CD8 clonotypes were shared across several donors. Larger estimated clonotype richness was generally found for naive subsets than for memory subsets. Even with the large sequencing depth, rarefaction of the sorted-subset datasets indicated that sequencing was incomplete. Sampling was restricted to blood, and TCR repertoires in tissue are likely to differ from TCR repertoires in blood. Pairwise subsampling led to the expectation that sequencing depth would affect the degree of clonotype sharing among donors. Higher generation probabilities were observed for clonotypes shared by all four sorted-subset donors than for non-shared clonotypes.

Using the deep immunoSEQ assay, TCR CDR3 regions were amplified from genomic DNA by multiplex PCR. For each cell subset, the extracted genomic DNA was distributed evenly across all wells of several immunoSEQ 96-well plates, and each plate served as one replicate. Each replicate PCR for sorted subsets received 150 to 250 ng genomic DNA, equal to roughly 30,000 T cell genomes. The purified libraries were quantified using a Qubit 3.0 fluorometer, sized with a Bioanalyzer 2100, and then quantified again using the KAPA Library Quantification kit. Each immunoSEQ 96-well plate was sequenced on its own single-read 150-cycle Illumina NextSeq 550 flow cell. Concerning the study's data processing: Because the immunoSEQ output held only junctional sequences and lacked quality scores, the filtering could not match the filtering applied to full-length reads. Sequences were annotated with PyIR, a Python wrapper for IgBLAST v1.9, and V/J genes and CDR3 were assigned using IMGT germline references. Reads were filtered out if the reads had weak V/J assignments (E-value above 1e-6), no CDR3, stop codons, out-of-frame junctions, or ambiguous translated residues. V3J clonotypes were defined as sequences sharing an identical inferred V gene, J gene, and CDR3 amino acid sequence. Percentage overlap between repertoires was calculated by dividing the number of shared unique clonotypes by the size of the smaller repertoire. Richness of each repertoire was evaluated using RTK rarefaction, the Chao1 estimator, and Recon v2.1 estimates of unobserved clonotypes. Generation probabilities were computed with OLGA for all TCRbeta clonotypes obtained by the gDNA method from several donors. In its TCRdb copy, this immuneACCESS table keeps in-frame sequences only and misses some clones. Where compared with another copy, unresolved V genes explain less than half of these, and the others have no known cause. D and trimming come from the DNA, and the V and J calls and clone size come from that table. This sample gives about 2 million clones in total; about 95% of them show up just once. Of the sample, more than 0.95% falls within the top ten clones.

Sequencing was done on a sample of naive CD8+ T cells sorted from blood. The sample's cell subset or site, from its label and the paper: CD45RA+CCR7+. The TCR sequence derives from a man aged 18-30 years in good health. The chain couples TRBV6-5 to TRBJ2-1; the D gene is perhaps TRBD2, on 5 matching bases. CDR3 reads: CASTRGNEQFF. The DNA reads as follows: TGTGCCAGCACCCGGGGAAATGAGCAGTTCTTC.